This T cell receptor beta chain derives from a study of sequential checkpoint blockade in melanoma. This table comes from immunoSEQ multiplex PCR, and its TCRdb copy is limited to in-frame clones, with some not included. Here the sample spans some 20,000 clones, 75% to 90% being singletons. CDR3 size: 14 residues. V shed 4 bases and J 9 bases; nucleotides not matched to a gene: 5. From germline, CDR1 is SNHLY and CDR2 FYNNEI. Treatment denoted: randomized to nivolumab then ipilimumab (arm A) or the reverse (arm B). The sequence came from a human donor with melanoma. This material consisted of CD8+ T cells sorted from blood (inferred from file names), taken from a patient given nivolumab and ipilimumab in sequence. The chain combines TRBV2 with TRBJ2-1; 11 bases align to TRBD2. Here the CDR3 reads CASSVLAGAPEQFF. CDR3 nucleotides: TGTGCCAGCAGTGTACTAGCGGGAGCACCTGAGCAGTTCTTC.